This TCR beta chain stems from a study of blood T cell repertoires in COVID-19. The overall study: Donors in the United States, Italy and Spain gave samples during acute or convalescent COVID-19. From T cells, B-cell-depleted T cells, or PBMCs came the material, which was cDNA or gDNA.

This clone was observed a single time. Trimming removed 5 bases from V and 9 bases from J, with 11 bases in between. Looked up from germline, CDR1 is LNHDA and CDR2 is SQIVND (reference sequence). CDR3 size: 12 residues. In the authors' workflow: Estimated nucleated cell counts came from reference gene primer amplification. Some clones are missing from TCRdb's copy, which holds only in-frame ones; the method was immunoSEQ multiplex PCR. The DNA was the basis for D and trimming; V, J and clone size are from that table. The sample consists of fewer than 150,000 clones, roughly 86% of them appearing once.

The sequence came from a human donor in a cohort sampled during active COVID-19. The V gene is TRBV19, the J gene TRBJ2-1; D might be TRBD1 (5 bases). Sequencing was carried out using peripheral blood. This CDR3 is CASSQGRFEQFF. The CDR3 DNA is TGTGCCAGTAGTCAGGGTCGTTTTGAGCAGTTCTTC.